The 14 T cell receptor beta chains listed next were all sequenced from one sample in a study of T cells after yellow fever vaccination. TCRdb reprocessed the 5' RACE reads via MiXCR and lists one record per CDR3 protein. The sample includes roughly 120,000 distinct CDR3 sequences, roughly 6.7% seen only once; the top ten take 2% to 3%. Sequences were derived from CD4+ T cells sorted from PBMCs, sampled more than 8 days after the first yellow fever vaccination. Receptors originate from a man younger than 35 who received the YFV17D yellow fever vaccine.

This clonotype turned up a few times. CDR3 DNA sequence: TGTGCCAGCAGCCCTGGGGCAGGCCTAACCTCCTACGAGCAGTACTTC. This sequence encodes CASSPGAGLTSYEQYF. The V call is TRBV6-1, the J call TRBJ2-7; TRBD1 might be the D (5 bases). CDR3 length equals 16 residues. The V gene lost 6 bases and the J gene lost 0 bases, with 18 bases spanning the gap. Germline values: CDR1 MNHNS, CDR2 SASEGT.

This clonotype was detected many times. The CDR3 coding sequence is TGTGCCAGCAGCCCCATGAATCGGGGGGCCAACACCGGGGAGCTGTTTTTT. This sequence encodes CASSPMNRGANTGELFF. This sequence joins TRBV7-9 and TRBJ2-2, with D maybe TRBD2 (7 bases). V was pared by 5 bases and J by 2 bases, with 18 bases between. Per the germline V gene, CDR1 is SEHNR and CDR2 is FQNEAQ (reference sequence). The CDR3 has 17 amino acids.

This clonotype came up many times. A read error is possible here, since a much larger clone lies one base away. CDR3 protein: CASSPGGYNEQFF. The DNA for the CDR3 is TGTGCCAGCAGCCCCGGGGGGTACAATGAGCAGTTCTTC. V and J are TRBV3-1 and TRBJ2-1; 7 bases match TRBD2. The CDR3 contains 13 residues. V trimming: 4 bases; J trimming: 4 bases; junction bases outside the gene matches: 1. The germline V gene has CDR1 LGHDT and CDR2 YNNKEL (reference sequence).

In this sample, this clonotype turned up many times. The chain uses TRBV12-3 or TRBV12-4 and TRBJ2-3, with D perhaps matching TRBD2 (5 bases). The V gene lost 7 bases and the J gene lost 6 bases, with 14 bases spanning the gap. This CDR3 spans 13 amino acids. As DNA, the CDR3 is TGTGCCAGCACCCTCTCCTCGGGGGATACGCAGTATTTT. Amino acid sequence: CASTLSSGDTQYF.

This clonotype was found many times. This rearrangement joins TRBV4-1 to TRBJ2-3; perhaps D is TRBD1 or TRBD2 (6 bases each). There are 17 residues in the CDR3. Per germline, CDR1 MGHRA and CDR2 YSYEKL. Trimming stripped 0 bases from V and 3 bases from J, with 16 bases between. This CDR3 is CASSQDPVGGLTDTQYF. The DNA for the CDR3 is TGCGCCAGCAGCCAAGATCCGGTAGGGGGGCTGACAGATACGCAGTATTTT.

A note on this clonotype: A much larger clone differs from this one at a single base, so this may be a read error. The rearrangement joins TRBV5-1 to TRBJ1-3; D ambiguous. Germline V gene sequence: CDR1 SGHRS, CDR2 YFSETQ. CDR3 length: 15 residues. The CDR3 spells CACSLGSYSGNTIYF. The CDR3 nucleotides are TGCGCCTGCAGCTTGGGCAGCTACTCTGGAAACACCATATATTTT.

This clonotype was recorded at least ten times. The gene calls are TRBV5-4 and TRBJ2-1; D may be TRBD1 or TRBD2 (5 bases each). This CDR3 has 15 residues. The V gene lost 3 bases and the J gene lost 4 bases, with 14 bases spanning the gap. Germline CDR1 and CDR2: SGHNT and YYREEE (reference sequence). The CDR3: CASSYGTVVYNEQFF. DNA of the CDR3: TGTGCCAGCAGCTACGGGACGGTAGTATACAATGAGCAGTTCTTC. Together with reference TRBV5-4 and TRBJ2-1, the CDR3 gives the full variable domain: ETGVTQSPTHLIKTRGQQVTLRCSSQSGHNTVSWYQQALGQGPQFIFQYYREEENGRGNFPPRFSGLQFPNYSSELNVNALELDDSALYLCASSYGTVVYNEQFFGPGTRLTVL.

This clonotype was found many times. This sequence joins TRBV9 and TRBJ2-3; possibly TRBD2 for D (5 bases). The V gene's germline CDR1 is SGDLS and CDR2 YYNGEE. This CDR3 has 16 residues. Trimming left V 0 bases short and J 0 bases short, with 11 bases between. CDR3 in amino acids: CASSVGRVPSTDTQYF. The CDR3 region has the DNA TGTGCCAGCAGCGTAGGGCGGGTACCTAGCACAGATACGCAGTATTTT.

This clonotype appeared many times. The genes are TRBV11-2 and TRBJ2-2, with D uncertain. The germline V and J ends were trimmed by 2 bases and 3 bases, with 7 bases remaining between them. The germline CDR1 and CDR2 sequences are SGHAT and FQNNGV. The CDR3 runs 14 residues. The CDR3 spells CASSLSRHTGELFF. CDR3 DNA: TGTGCCAGCAGCTTATCCAGGCACACCGGGGAGCTGTTTTTT.

On this clonotype: A much larger clone sits a single nucleotide away, making a read error possible. This chain links TRBV12-3 or TRBV12-4 with TRBJ1-5; 7 bases are shared with TRBD1. This CDR3 region has 14 residues. Losses at the gene ends were 7 bases for V and 10 bases for J; bases not matched to a gene: 13. The CDR3 spells CASNVEAQGNPQHF. The CDR3 DNA reads TGTGCCAGCAATGTTGAAGCACAGGGGAATCCCCAGCATTTT.

The chain employs TRBV7-8 and TRBJ2-1; a possible D gene is TRBD2 (6 bases). Trimming shortened V by 2 bases and J by 0 bases, and 14 bases separated the two germline ends. Germline values: CDR1 SGHVS, CDR2 FQNEAQ. The CDR3 is made up of 17 amino acids. The CDR3 is CASSLFAGRSSYNEQFF. The DNA for the CDR3 is TGTGCCAGCAGCTTATTCGCGGGGAGAAGCTCCTACAATGAGCAGTTCTTC.

In this sample, this clonotype turned up many times. The rearrangement uses TRBV12-3 or TRBV12-4 and TRBJ2-4, with unresolved D. This CDR3 is built from 14 residues. V lost 6 bases to trimming and J lost 8 bases, with 17 bases between them. CDR3 sequence: CASSPPMAGDIQYF. The CDR3 DNA reads as TGTGCCAGCAGCCCCCCCATGGCAGGTGACATTCAGTACTTC.

This clonotype was seen repeatedly, ten times or more. The genes are TRBV5-1 and TRBJ1-4; D not resolved. This CDR3 has 14 amino acids. Germline CDR1 is SGHRS and CDR2 is YFSETQ. The germline V and J ends were trimmed by 7 bases and 4 bases, with 14 bases remaining between them. The CDR3 DNA sequence: TGCGCCAGCGGTGAGGGCCTCGGTAATGAAAAACTGTTTTTT. Encoded protein: CASGEGLGNEKLFF.

Concerning this clonotype itself: This may stem from a read error, because a much larger clone lies one nucleotide away. This chain uses TRBV6-1 with TRBJ1-4; weak D call: TRBD1 (5 bases). The CDR3 loop spans 17 amino acids. Trimming pared 5 bases from V and 6 bases from J, leaving 22 bases between. Germline values: CDR1 MNHNS, CDR2 SASEGT. The CDR3 region is CASSPTISQGTDEKLFF. DNA for the CDR3: TGTGCCAGCAGTCCCACGATTTCTCAGGGCACTGATGAAAAACTGTTTTTT.